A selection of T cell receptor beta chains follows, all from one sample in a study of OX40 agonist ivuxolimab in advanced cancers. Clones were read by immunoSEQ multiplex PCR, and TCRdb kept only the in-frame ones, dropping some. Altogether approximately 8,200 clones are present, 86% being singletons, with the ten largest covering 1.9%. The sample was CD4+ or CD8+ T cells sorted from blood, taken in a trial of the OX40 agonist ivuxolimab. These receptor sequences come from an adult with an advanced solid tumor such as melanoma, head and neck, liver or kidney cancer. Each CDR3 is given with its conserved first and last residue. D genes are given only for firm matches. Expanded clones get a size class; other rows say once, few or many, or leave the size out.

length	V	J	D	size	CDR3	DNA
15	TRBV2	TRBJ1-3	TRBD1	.	CASRTGVFSGNTIYF	TGTGCCAGCAGGACAGGGGTCTTCTCTGGAAACACCATATATTTT
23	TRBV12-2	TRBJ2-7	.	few	CASRSPGHLTKRTSGRASYEQYF	TGTGCAAGTCGCTCACCGGGACACCTAACGAAGAGGACTAGCGGGAGGGCCTCCTACGAGCAGTACTTC
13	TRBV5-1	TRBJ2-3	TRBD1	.	CASSHDRVYTQYF	TGCGCCAGCAGCCATGACAGGGTATATACGCAGTATTTT
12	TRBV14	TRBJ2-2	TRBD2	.	CASRGLAGELFF	TGTGCCAGCCGTGGACTAGCCGGGGAGCTGTTTTTT
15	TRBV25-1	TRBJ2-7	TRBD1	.	CASSHPGTGSYEQYF	TGTGCCAGCAGTCACCCCGGGACAGGCTCCTACGAGCAGTACTTC
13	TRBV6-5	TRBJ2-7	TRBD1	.	CASSYWTGGEQYF	TGTGCCAGCAGTTACTGGACAGGGGGCGAGCAGTACTTC
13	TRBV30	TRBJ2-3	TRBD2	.	CAWSLAGTDTQYF	TGTGCCTGGAGTCTAGCGGGCACAGATACGCAGTATTTT
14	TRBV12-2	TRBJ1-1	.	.	CASRLVERNTEAFF	TGTGCAAGTCGCTTAGTAGAGCGGAACACTGAAGCTTTCTTT
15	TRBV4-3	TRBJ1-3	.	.	CASSQTDSSGNTIYF	TGCGCCAGCAGCCAAACGGACAGCTCTGGAAACACCATATATTTT
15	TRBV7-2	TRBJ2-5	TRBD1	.	CASSLSGAPGTGTYF	TGTGCCAGCAGCTTGAGCGGCGCTCCCGGGACAGGTACATACTTC
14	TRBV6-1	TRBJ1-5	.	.	CASSEVQPNQPQHF	TGTGCCAGCAGTGAAGTACAGCCGAATCAGCCCCAGCATTTT
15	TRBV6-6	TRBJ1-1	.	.	CASSSSGQTNTEAFF	TGTGCCAGCAGCTCCAGTGGACAGACGAACACTGAAGCTTTCTTT
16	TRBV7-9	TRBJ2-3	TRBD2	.	CASSSGLAGRTDTQYF	TGTGCCAGCAGCTCCGGACTAGCGGGGCGCACAGATACGCAGTATTTT
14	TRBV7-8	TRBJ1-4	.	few	CASSLGRSNEKLFF	TGTGCCAGCAGCTTGGGACGGAGTAATGAAAAACTGTTTTTT
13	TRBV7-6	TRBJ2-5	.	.	CASSRAGGETQYF	TGTGCCAGCAGCCGCGCTGGGGGAGAGACCCAGTACTTC